This T cell receptor beta chain was profiled in a study of OX40 agonist ivuxolimab in advanced cancers. Germline assignment: CDR1 ENHRY and CDR2 SYGVKD. The CDR3 is 14 residues long. V lost 6 bases and J 2 bases, leaving 14 bases between the germline ends. Repertoires were generated with immunoSEQ multiplex PCR, while TCRdb's copy carries only in-frame clones and drops some. The sample holds around 35,000 clones; 65% to 90% are singletons and the top ten take about 1.3%. The clonotype originates from an adult with an advanced solid tumor such as melanoma, head and neck, liver or kidney cancer. J is TRBJ2-7 and V is TRBV10-3, with D tentatively TRBD1 (5 bases). The sequencing here drew on CD4+ or CD8+ T cells sorted from blood, taken in a trial of the OX40 agonist ivuxolimab. The CDR3 protein is CAIRKDRSTYEQYF. The CDR3 nucleotides read TGTGCCATCAGGAAAGACAGATCCACCTACGAGCAGTACTTC.